This section outlines one T cell receptor beta chain sequence together with its context. What it binds is not known. After re-calling the 10x single-cell sequencing reads, TCRdb lists one entry per CDR3 protein, DNA absent. The sample holds about 1,400 distinct CDR3 sequences. These data belong to a study of CD8 T cells in cerebrospinal fluid in Alzheimer's disease. Findings of the study overall: In mild cognitive impairment or Alzheimer's disease, the biggest CSF clone made up more TCRs than in controls. Alzheimer's patients were not enriched for EBV-specific clones, which were not the most expanded.

CDR3 length: 14 residues. Germline values: CDR1 LGHDT, CDR2 YNNKEL (reference sequence). This TCR was sampled from a human donor with mild cognitive impairment. The specimen was cerebrospinal fluid. The chain carries TRBV3-1 and TRBJ2-7. The CDR3 spells CASSQPGASYEQYF.